Below, 32 T cell receptor beta chains from the same sample are listed, as sequenced in a study of T cells in localized non-small cell lung cancer. Sequencing was performed with immunoSEQ multiplex PCR; in TCRdb, only in-frame clones are kept and a portion is missing. This table has some 2,100 clones, 20% to 25% appearing once. Sample: normal lung tissue next to the tumor, taken before any cancer treatment. Source of these receptors: a female donor older than 55 with stage III squamous cell lung carcinoma.

This chain links TRBV4-1 with TRBJ2-7; D perhaps matches TRBD2 (5 bases). CDR1 and CDR2 from the germline V gene are MGHRA and YSYEKL. The CDR3 totals 15 residues. V lost 0 bases to trimming and J lost 1 base, with 10 bases between them. The CDR3 sequence is CASSQDRESSYEQYF. In DNA, the CDR3 is TGCGCCAGCAGCCAAGATCGGGAATCTTCCTACGAGCAGTACTTC.

V and J are TRBV5-1 and TRBJ1-4; D is possibly TRBD1 (5 bases). The CDR3 runs 16 residues. Trimming left V 0 bases short and J 0 bases short, with 9 bases between. Germline CDR1 reads SGHRS; CDR2 reads YFSETQ. The CDR3 DNA follows: TGCGCCAGCAGCTTGGCCTACAGGCCAACTAATGAAAAACTGTTTTTT. Residues: CASSLAYRPTNEKLFF.

The rearrangement joins TRBV19 to TRBJ2-3, with 10 bases aligning to TRBD1. Germline CDR1 reads LNHDA; CDR2 reads SQIVND (reference sequence). CDR3 length: 14 residues. Losses at the gene ends were 5 bases for V and 6 bases for J; bases not matched to a gene: 5. The CDR3 DNA sequence: TGTGCCAGTAGTCCACGACAGGGGGCGGATACGCAGTATTTT. This sequence encodes CASSPRQGADTQYF.

This clone rates as large. The chain recombines TRBV30 with TRBJ2-3; tentative D call: TRBD2 (5 bases). Between the trimmed V and J ends, which lost 0 bases and 0 bases, there was a span of 7 bases. This CDR3 comprises 14 residues. Germline CDR1 reads GTSNPN; CDR2 reads SVGIG (reference sequence). The CDR3 reads CAWSVLGSTDTQYF. The CDR3 DNA reads TGTGCCTGGAGTGTACTAGGCAGCACAGATACGCAGTATTTT.

The genes are TRBV9 and TRBJ1-2; D uncertain. This CDR3 spans 16 amino acids. The germline V gene encodes CDR1 SGDLS and CDR2 YYNGEE. V gave up 0 bases and J gave up 0 bases, with 12 bases separating them. The CDR3, as DNA: TGTGCCAGCAGCGTAGACCGGGAGGGAACTAACTATGGCTACACCTTC. Its translation is CASSVDREGTNYGYTF. The variable domain in full, with the rest retrieved from reference TRBV9 and TRBJ1-2, is DSGVTQTPKHLITATGQRVTLRCSPRSGDLSVYWYQQSLDQGLQFLIQYYNGEERAKGNILERFSAQQFPDLHSELNLSSLELGDSALYFCASSVDREGTNYGYTFGSGTRLTVV.

A few counts support this clone. V and J are TRBV6-8 and TRBJ1-1; D call uncertain. Trimming removed 6 bases from V and 2 bases from J, with 10 bases in between. Germline values: CDR1 MNHGY, CDR2 SAAAGT. The CDR3 sequence is 13 residues long. This chain's CDR3 is CASSAEGNTEAFF. In DNA form, the CDR3 reads TGTGCCAGCAGCGCGGAGGGAAACACTGAAGCTTTCTTT.

V and J are TRBV9 and TRBJ1-3; D gene unclear. V lost 1 base and J lost 1, with 6 bases in between. Per germline, CDR1 SGDLS and CDR2 YYNGEE. CDR3 length equals 14 residues. CDR3 region: CASSVSWSGNTIYF. The CDR3 bases are TGTGCCAGCAGCGTATCGTGGTCTGGAAACACCATATATTTT.

This rearrangement joins TRBV11-3 to TRBJ1-5, with TRBD1 matching 8 bases. Germline V gives CDR1 SGHNT, CDR2 YENEEA. J was trimmed by 6 bases and V by 5 bases; bases with no gene match: 12. The CDR3 is 16 residues long. Here the CDR3 DNA reads TGTGCCAGCAGCGACAATACTTTTACAGGGGGTCAGCCCCAGCATTTT. This codes for CASSDNTFTGGQPQHF. Full variable domain (remainder filled in from reference TRBV11-3 and TRBJ1-5): EAGVVQSPRYKIIEKKQPVAFWCNPISGHNTLYWYLQNLGQGPELLIRYENEEAVDDSQLPKDRFSAERLKGVDSTLKIQPAELGDSAVYLCASSDNTFTGGQPQHFGDGTRLSIL.

The chain uses TRBV2 and TRBJ2-7, with TRBD2 as a possible D gene (5 bases). The CDR3 is 12 residues long. Deletions cut 2 bases from V and 9 bases from J, with 11 bases between. The germline V gene has CDR1 SNHLY and CDR2 FYNNEI. CDR3 DNA sequence: TGTGCCAGCAGTGAATTCCGGGAAGTGCAGTACTTC. It translates to CASSEFREVQYF.

The V call is TRBV11-3, the J call TRBJ1-2; 8 nucleotides align to TRBD1. This CDR3 comprises 15 residues. V was clipped by 3 bases and J by 4 bases; unmatched bases: 7. Germline-derived CDR1 and CDR2 are SGHNT and YENEEA. CDR3: CASSLDQGAFYGYTF. CDR3 DNA sequence: TGTGCCAGCAGCTTGGACCAGGGGGCGTTCTATGGCTACACCTTC.

This clone is deemed medium-sized (0.01 to 0.1%). This sequence joins TRBV11-3 and TRBJ2-2; no firm D call. CDR1 and CDR2 (germline): SGHNT, YENEEA. Deletions cut 5 bases from V and 1 base from J, with 11 bases between. The CDR3 loop spans 15 amino acids. The CDR3 DNA sequence: TGTGCCAGCAGCCCCCCCCGACAGAACACCGGGGAGCTGTTTTTT. Translating it yields CASSPPRQNTGELFF.

The J gene is TRBJ2-5, the V gene TRBV18, with 10 bases lining up with TRBD2. Germline V lookup: CDR1 KGHSH, CDR2 LQKENI. The V gene end was trimmed by 0 bases and the J gene end by 0 bases; junction bases not matched to a gene: 10. This CDR3 has 19 amino acids. CDR3 in DNA: TGTGCCAGCTCACCACCGGCGATAGCGGGGGGACGGTACCAAGAGACCCAGTACTTC. Its translation is CASSPPAIAGGRYQETQYF.

V gene TRBV18 combines with J gene TRBJ2-6; TRBD1 agrees at 8 bases. With 3 bases clipped from V and 4 bases from J, the junction kept 8 bases outside the gene matches. Looked up from germline, CDR1 is KGHSH and CDR2 is LQKENI. There are 17 residues in the CDR3. This CDR3 reads CASSPGTGRAGANVLTF. The CDR3 bases are TGTGCCAGCTCACCCGGGACAGGAAGGGCCGGGGCCAACGTCCTGACTTTC.

This clone came up a few times. The J gene is TRBJ2-2, the V gene TRBV12-5; TRBD2 aligns across 8 bases. The germline gives CDR1 LGHNT, CDR2 FRNRAP. The CDR3 contains 15 residues. The CDR3 DNA follows: TGTGCCAGCACCCCCTTCGGGGGGGGCACCGGGGAGCTGTTTTTT. Its translation is CASTPFGGGTGELFF.

This sequence joins TRBV6-8 and TRBJ1-1, with D uncertain. Between the trimmed V and J ends, which lost 2 bases and 7 bases, there was a span of 11 bases. The CDR3 covers 13 residues. The germline gives CDR1 MNHGY, CDR2 SAAAGT. The CDR3 protein is CASSYPGSYEAFF. The CDR3 nucleotides are TGTGCCAGCAGTTACCCGGGTAGTTATGAAGCTTTCTTT.

By share, this clone counts as medium-sized. This chain uses TRBV11-3 with TRBJ2-7; D might be TRBD1 or TRBD2, each matching 6 bases. Trimming pared 5 bases from V and 6 bases from J, leaving 20 bases between. The CDR3 has 15 amino acids. Germline V gene data show CDR1 as SGHNT and CDR2 as YENEEA. The CDR3 sequence: CASSQHGGAEAEQYF. The DNA for the CDR3 is TGTGCCAGCAGCCAGCACGGGGGCGCAGAGGCCGAGCAGTACTTC.

The V gene is TRBV28, the J gene TRBJ1-5, with D possibly TRBD1 on 6 matching bases. There are 16 residues in the CDR3. Trimming removed 5 bases from V and 0 bases from J, with 14 bases in between. Germline values: CDR1 MDHEN, CDR2 SYDVKM. CDR3 region: CASSPGGRDSNQPQHF. CDR3 bases: TGTGCCAGCAGTCCCGGGGGCCGTGATAGCAATCAGCCCCAGCATTTT.

The CDR3 bases are TGTGCCACTGGGGAAGGGGGTTCGAAATACGAGCAGTACTTC. This encodes CATGEGGSKYEQYF. V and J are TRBV28 and TRBJ2-7; weak D call: TRBD1 (6 bases). Germline V gives CDR1 MDHEN, CDR2 SYDVKM. V shed 10 bases and J shed 4 bases, with 20 bases lying between them. This CDR3 has 14 residues.

This clone appeared once. The rearrangement uses TRBV18 and TRBJ1-1, with 12 bases identical to TRBD1. CDR1 and CDR2 from the germline V gene are KGHSH and LQKENI. The junction had 15 bases not matched to a gene; V was cut back by 3 bases and J by 4 bases. This CDR3 region has 19 residues. The CDR3 spells CASSPGPGQGAQGGTEAFF. Written as DNA, the CDR3 is TGTGCCAGCTCACCGGGTCCGGGACAGGGGGCACAGGGCGGCACTGAAGCTTTCTTT.

The V and J genes are TRBV6-7 and TRBJ2-5; D gene unclear. Being an ORF, TRBV6-7 has a function that is uncertain. V was cut by 6 bases and J by 2 bases, with 4 bases left in between. CDR3 length: 11 amino acids. This CDR3 reads CASRRQETQYF. For the CDR3, the DNA is TGTGCCAGCAGGAGACAAGAGACCCAGTACTTC.

The sample holds a few counts of this clone. The V and J genes are TRBV19 and TRBJ2-2; 15 bases match TRBD2. The CDR3 runs to 17 residues. Trimming took 6 bases from V and 6 from J; bases not matched to a gene: 8. Germline V CDR1 and CDR2: LNHDA, SQIVND (reference sequence). The CDR3 coding sequence is TGTGCCAGTAGGAGGACTAGCGGGGGGGAGGCGGCCGGGGAGCTGTTTTTT. Encoded protein: CASRRTSGGEAAGELFF.

The rearrangement links TRBV11-3 to TRBJ1-2, with TRBD1 matching over 9 bases. The CDR3 spans 14 residues. CDR1 and CDR2 from the germline V gene are SGHNT and YENEEA. V dropped 7 bases and J dropped 2; count of bases not matched to a gene: 5. The CDR3: CASTLGTGNYGYTF. In DNA form, the CDR3 reads TGTGCCAGCACCCTAGGGACAGGGAACTATGGCTACACCTTC.

The chain uses TRBV18 and TRBJ2-3, with TRBD2 matching 7 bases. V shed 2 bases and J 0 bases; nucleotides not matched to a gene: 5. From germline, CDR1 is KGHSH and CDR2 LQKENI. This CDR3 has 16 residues. Here the CDR3 reads CASSPGGTKSTDTQYF. Written as DNA, the CDR3 is TGTGCCAGCTCACCAGGAGGGACTAAGAGCACAGATACGCAGTATTTT.

The sample holds a few counts of this clone. CDR3 in amino acids: CSVGLGGDTEAFF. The DNA of the CDR3 is TGCAGCGTGGGACTTGGGGGAGACACTGAAGCTTTCTTT. V usage is TRBV29-1 and J usage is TRBJ1-1; possible D gene TRBD1, 5 bases. CDR3 length: 13 amino acids. The V end lost 6 bases, the J end lost 3 bases, and 14 bases lay between the germline ends. The germline gives CDR1 SQVTM, CDR2 ANQGSEA.

This chain joins TRBV5-1 and TRBJ2-7, with 12 bases identical to TRBD2. V was pared by 3 bases and J by 1 base, with 2 bases of the junction left unmatched. This CDR3 is built from 15 residues. Germline values: CDR1 SGHRS, CDR2 YFSETQ. The CDR3 region is CASSYGLAGSYEQYF. The CDR3, as DNA: TGCGCCAGCAGCTACGGACTAGCGGGGTCCTACGAGCAGTACTTC.

The chain has TRBV6-8 and TRBJ2-6; 8 positions match TRBD1. Unmatched junction bases numbered 6, after V lost 9 bases and J lost 2 bases. The CDR3 extends over 15 amino acids. Germline V lookup: CDR1 MNHGY, CDR2 SAAAGT. Here the CDR3 reads CASRQGLTGANVLTF. CDR3 nucleotide sequence: TGTGCCAGTCGACAGGGGTTGACTGGGGCCAACGTCCTGACTTTC.

In this sample, this clone turned up a few times. V is TRBV11-3 and J is TRBJ1-2; the match to TRBD1 covers 7 bases. The CDR3 covers 16 residues. The V gene end was trimmed by 5 bases and the J gene end by 2 bases; junction bases not matched to a gene: 11. Looked up from germline, CDR1 is SGHNT and CDR2 is YENEEA. As DNA, the CDR3 is TGTGCCAGCAGCCAGACACCGGGACAGAAGAACTATGGCTACACCTTC. Translated: CASSQTPGQKNYGYTF. The entire variable domain, with the rest obtained from reference TRBV11-3 and TRBJ1-2, is as follows: EAGVVQSPRYKIIEKKQPVAFWCNPISGHNTLYWYLQNLGQGPELLIRYENEEAVDDSQLPKDRFSAERLKGVDSTLKIQPAELGDSAVYLCASSQTPGQKNYGYTFGSGTRLTVV.

This clone was detected a few times. This chain uses TRBV28 with TRBJ1-1; D gene uncertain. CDR3 length: 13 residues. V was pared by 6 bases and J by 1 base, with 9 bases between. Germline V gene data show CDR1 as MDHEN and CDR2 as SYDVKM. CDR3 in amino acids: CASSPTWNTEAFF. CDR3 in DNA: TGTGCCAGCAGCCCGACATGGAACACTGAAGCTTTCTTT.

This clone has more than one count but fewer than ten. This chain joins TRBV6-8 and TRBJ2-3; 10 bases fit TRBD2. Germline V gene data show CDR1 as MNHGY and CDR2 as SAAAGT. The CDR3 runs to 15 residues. V trimming: 6 bases; J trimming: 0 bases; junction bases outside the gene matches: 3. CDR3 region: CASRGLAASTDTQYF. The CDR3, as DNA: TGTGCCAGCAGAGGACTAGCGGCTAGCACAGATACGCAGTATTTT.

The J gene is TRBJ2-1, the V gene TRBV28; 10 nucleotides line up with TRBD1. CDR1 MDHEN and CDR2 SYDVKM come from the germline V gene. The CDR3 runs 14 residues. Losses at the gene ends were 7 bases for V and 4 bases for J; bases not matched to a gene: 4. This CDR3 is CASTPGQGYNEQFF. The CDR3 region has the DNA TGTGCCAGCACCCCGGGACAGGGGTACAATGAGCAGTTCTTC.

This clone occurred a few times. V gene TRBV6-8 combines with J gene TRBJ1-2; TRBD1 is a possible D gene (5 bases). There are 12 residues in the CDR3. The germline gives CDR1 MNHGY, CDR2 SAAAGT. Trimming took off 0 bases at V and 8 bases at J, with 7 bases between the two ends. CDR3 sequence (DNA): TGTGCCAGCAGTTACTCAGGGGTCGGCTACACCTTC. This sequence encodes CASSYSGVGYTF.

In this sample, this clone turned up a few times. CDR3 DNA sequence: TGTGCCAGCTCTCCCAGGACTAGTCAGGATACGCAGTATTTT. This gives the protein CASSPRTSQDTQYF. The chain recombines TRBV18 with TRBJ2-3, with 7 bases lining up with TRBD2. Germline loops: CDR1 KGHSH, CDR2 LQKENI. The CDR3 covers 14 residues. The J segment lost 6 bases and the V segment lost 6 bases, leaving 9 bases of the junction unmatched.